Below, 21 T cell receptor beta chains from the same sample are listed, as sequenced in a study of CD8+ T cells in alopecia areata. Sequencing templates came from extracted RNA that was reverse transcribed into cDNA. The data were produced by immunoSEQ multiplex PCR, yet TCRdb's version contains in-frame clones alone and is incomplete. The sample includes around 290,000 clones, nearly 60% seen only once; the top ten take more than 1.5%. Treatment indicated: oral pan-JAK inhibitor, 5-10 mg twice daily. The sample in question was CD4+ T cells sorted from blood, obtained at week 24, from a patient treated with tofacitinib. These receptors were obtained from a human donor with alopecia areata.

The chain carries TRBV28 and TRBJ1-5; D uncertain. The CDR3 runs to 11 residues. V lost 3 bases and J lost 4, with 1 base in between. Germline V CDR1 and CDR2: MDHEN, SYDVKM. The CDR3 protein is CASSLNQPQHF. In DNA form, the CDR3 reads TGTGCCAGCAGTTTGAATCAGCCCCAGCATTTT.

The chain links TRBV5-1 to TRBJ1-2; unclear D gene. The CDR3 spans 14 residues. V lost 0 bases and J lost 1, with 7 bases in between. Per the germline V gene, CDR1 is SGHRS and CDR2 is YFSETQ. CDR3 residues: CASSLGRFNYGYTF. The CDR3 nucleotides are TGCGCCAGCAGCTTGGGGAGATTTAACTATGGCTACACCTTC. The full variable domain, in which reference TRBV5-1 and TRBJ1-2 provide the parts outside the CDR3, is KAGVTQTPRYLIKTRGQQVTLSCSPISGHRSVSWYQQTPGQGLQFLFEYFSETQRNKGNFPGRFSGRQFSNSRSEMNVSTLELGDSALYLCASSLGRFNYGYTFGSGTRLTVV.

The rearrangement joins TRBV30 to TRBJ2-4, with D perhaps matching TRBD1 or TRBD2 (5 bases each). Trimming shortened V by 5 bases and J by 7 bases, and 15 bases separated the two germline ends. CDR1 and CDR2 from the germline V gene are GTSNPN and SVGIG (reference sequence). The CDR3 contains 13 residues. CDR3 residues: CAWGSDGDNIQYF. CDR3 DNA sequence: TGTGCCTGGGGCTCCGACGGGGACAACATTCAGTACTTC.

This clone came up a few times. Distinct nucleotide sequences in the sample also encode this CDR3. The CDR3 DNA reads TGTGCCAGCAGCCCGCTTGATACGCAGTATTTT. Translation: CASSPLDTQYF. This rearrangement joins TRBV7-9 to TRBJ2-3; no clear D. Germline loops: CDR1 SEHNR, CDR2 FQNEAQ (reference sequence). The CDR3 loop spans 11 amino acids. Trimming shortened V by 5 bases and J by 6 bases, and 6 bases separated the two germline ends.

The sample holds one count of this clone. The chain recombines TRBV5-4 with TRBJ2-5; the match to TRBD2 covers 7 bases. This CDR3 contains 15 residues. Germline V gene data show CDR1 as SGHNT and CDR2 as YYREEE (reference sequence). The V and J ends lost 5 bases and 2 bases, in that order; junction bases with no gene match: 9. The CDR3 region is CASRRREGRQETQYF. CDR3 bases: TGTGCCAGCAGGCGGAGGGAGGGACGACAAGAGACCCAGTACTTC. Looking up the rest from reference TRBV5-4 and TRBJ2-5 gives the full variable domain: ETGVTQSPTHLIKTRGQQVTLRCSSQSGHNTVSWYQQALGQGPQFIFQYYREEENGRGNFPPRFSGLQFPNYSSELNVNALELDDSALYLCASRRREGRQETQYFGPGTRLLVL.

V is TRBV28 and J is TRBJ1-2, with 7 nucleotides matching TRBD1. This CDR3 contains 15 residues. Germline assignment: CDR1 MDHEN and CDR2 SYDVKM. Trimming took 7 bases from V and 4 from J; bases not matched to a gene: 12. The CDR3 reads CASTAAGDSIYGYTF. The CDR3 DNA is TGTGCCAGCACCGCGGCAGGGGACAGCATCTATGGCTACACCTTC.

The chain links TRBV28 to TRBJ2-7; D is uncertain. Trimming left V 5 bases short and J 1 base short, with 15 bases between. Germline loops: CDR1 MDHEN, CDR2 SYDVKM. The CDR3 extends over 15 amino acids. The CDR3 loop reads CASSASWLRSYEQYF. CDR3 nucleotide sequence: TGTGCCAGCAGTGCCAGTTGGTTAAGATCCTACGAGCAGTACTTC.

This chain links TRBV5-4 with TRBJ2-7; D gene unclear. Germline loops: CDR1 SGHNT, CDR2 YYREEE (reference sequence). Trimming took off 3 bases at V and 5 bases at J, with 18 bases between the two ends. The CDR3 spans 15 residues. The CDR3: CASSSWTSEIHEQYF. Written as DNA, the CDR3 is TGTGCCAGCAGCTCCTGGACCTCAGAAATCCACGAGCAGTACTTC.

This clone has just one count. The chain combines TRBV27 with TRBJ2-7, with D tentatively TRBD2 (6 bases). The length of the CDR3 is 17 residues. Germline loops: CDR1 MNHEY, CDR2 SMNVEV (reference sequence). V lost 8 bases to trimming and J lost 0 bases, with 23 bases between them. The CDR3 DNA follows: TGTGCCAGCTTCGTCGGGGGAGGTTACCAAAGCTCCTACGAGCAGTACTTC. It yields the protein CASFVGGGYQSSYEQYF.

A few counts support this clone. This rearrangement joins TRBV29-1 to TRBJ2-5; D is uncertain. Germline loops: CDR1 SQVTM, CDR2 ANQGSEA. This CDR3 contains 11 residues. Trimming stripped 7 bases from V and 2 bases from J, with 8 bases between. The CDR3 sequence: CSAKRQETQYF. CDR3 bases: TGCAGCGCAAAGAGACAAGAGACCCAGTACTTC.

On this clone itself: Other DNA sequences of this sample code for an identical CDR3. The chain employs TRBV5-1 and TRBJ2-6; 8 nucleotides agree with TRBD1. The CDR3 has 15 residues. Germline V gene data show CDR1 as SGHRS and CDR2 as YFSETQ. V lost 3 bases, J lost 4 bases, and 3 bases stayed unmatched. The CDR3 is CASSSTGAGANVLTF. The CDR3 DNA reads TGCGCCAGCAGCTCGACAGGGGCGGGGGCCAACGTCCTGACTTTC.

This clone was counted only a few times. V usage is TRBV7-9 and J usage is TRBJ1-2, with TRBD1 identical over 9 bases. This CDR3 has 16 amino acids. The germline CDR1 and CDR2 sequences are SEHNR and FQNEAQ (reference sequence). V gave up 5 bases and J gave up 3 bases; unmatched junction bases: 10. The CDR3: CASSLEQGAPYYGYTF. CDR3 nucleotide sequence: TGTGCCAGCAGCCTCGAACAGGGGGCTCCTTACTATGGCTACACCTTC.

The gene calls are TRBV27 and TRBJ1-3; 8 nucleotides line up with TRBD1. CDR1 and CDR2 from the germline V gene are MNHEY and SMNVEV (reference sequence). V shed 3 bases and J 2 bases; nucleotides not matched to a gene: 9. The CDR3 totals 17 residues. CDR3 in DNA: TGTGCCAGCAGTTTGGGCTTTCAGGGGGCGACTGGAAACACCATATATTTT. Protein sequence: CASSLGFQGATGNTIYF.

The V and J genes are TRBV5-1 and TRBJ2-3, with TRBD2 identical over 9 bases. This CDR3 is 16 amino acids long. Trimming cost V 1 base and J 4 bases; bases outside gene matches: 7. The germline gives CDR1 SGHRS, CDR2 YFSETQ. The CDR3 DNA follows: TGCGCCAGCAGCTTGACGTTAGCGGGGGACTCAGATACGCAGTATTTT. Its protein product is CASSLTLAGDSDTQYF.

The chain combines TRBV9 with TRBJ2-1; tentatively, D is TRBD1 or TRBD2 (6 bases each). V gave up 4 bases and J gave up 6 bases, with 17 bases separating them. The CDR3 has 15 amino acids. The germline CDR1 and CDR2 sequences are SGDLS and YYNGEE. CDR3 region: CASSPRGGHGNEQFF. The CDR3 bases are TGTGCCAGCAGCCCCAGAGGGGGGCACGGCAATGAGCAGTTCTTC.

The V call is TRBV6-5, the J call TRBJ2-7; 10 bases are shared with TRBD1. The CDR3 contains 12 residues. Per the germline V gene, CDR1 is MNHEY and CDR2 is SVGAGI. The V segment lost 10 bases and the J segment 2 bases; nucleotides outside the gene matches: 2. The CDR3 spells CATGQGTYEQYF. In DNA form, the CDR3 reads TGTGCCACGGGACAGGGGACCTACGAGCAGTACTTC.

This clone came up a few times. This rearrangement joins TRBV4-1 to TRBJ1-2, with a possible D match to TRBD1 (5 bases). The V and J ends lost 4 bases and 4 bases respectively, with 16 bases between them. The CDR3 totals 15 residues. The germline CDR1 and CDR2 sequences are MGHRA and YSYEKL. The CDR3 loop reads CASSLWGTDSYGYTF. CDR3 DNA: TGCGCCAGCAGCCTGTGGGGGACGGATTCCTATGGCTACACCTTC.

This clone was found a few times. The chain couples TRBV7-3 to TRBJ1-5, with TRBD1 matching over 9 bases. Per the germline V gene, CDR1 is SGHTA and CDR2 is FQGTGA. V shed 5 bases, J shed 4 bases, and the junction held 9 bases outside the gene matches. The CDR3 is 16 residues long. CDR3 protein: CASSPEDRGYNQPQHF. DNA of the CDR3: TGTGCCAGCAGCCCGGAGGACAGGGGCTATAATCAGCCCCAGCATTTT.

This sequence joins TRBV4-1 and TRBJ1-5; 7 nucleotides match TRBD1. In germline, CDR1 is MGHRA, CDR2 YSYEKL. CDR3 length: 15 amino acids. Trimming took 6 bases from V and 1 from J; bases not matched to a gene: 6. The CDR3 reads CASRPDRVSNQPQHF. For the CDR3, the DNA is TGCGCCAGCAGACCCGACAGGGTCAGCAATCAGCCCCAGCATTTT.

This clone appeared once. The rearrangement links TRBV30 to TRBJ1-6, with TRBD1 identical over 7 bases. Germline V gene lookup returns CDR1 GTSNPN and CDR2 SVGIG (reference sequence). Trimming at V came to 2 bases and at J to 6 bases, leaving 4 bases not matched to a gene. The CDR3 runs to 14 residues. CDR3 protein: CAWSPSGGNSPLHF. The DNA for the CDR3 is TGTGCCTGGAGTCCTTCAGGGGGTAATTCACCCCTCCACTTT. The whole variable domain, filled in from reference TRBV30 and TRBJ1-6, reads SQTIHQWPATLVQPVGSPLSLECTVEGTSNPNLYWYRQAAGRGLQLLFYSVGIGQISSEVPQNLSASRPQDRQFILSSKKLLLSDSGFYLCAWSPSGGNSPLHFGNGTRLTVT.

This clone was found a few times. This chain connects TRBV29-1 to TRBJ2-2, with TRBD1 identical over 11 bases. V trimming: 7 bases; J trimming: 6 bases; junction bases outside the gene matches: 4. This CDR3 has 13 amino acids. Germline loops: CDR1 SQVTM, CDR2 ANQGSEA. CDR3 protein: CSGSGQGAGELFF. CDR3 DNA sequence: TGCAGCGGCTCGGGACAGGGGGCCGGGGAGCTGTTTTTT.